This paragraph reports one T cell receptor beta chain. Its antigen is not identified. This entry comes from a study of vaccination effects on CD4 cells after COVID-19. Findings and caveats of the study: After vaccination of healthy people, only 1 of 255 vaccine-induced clones cross-reacted with common cold coronaviruses.

Antigen-specific CD4+ T cells were expanded (with viral peptide pools) by the ViraFEST assay ahead of sequencing. Subsequent to roughly 9 days of culture, CD4+ T cells were isolated. The study found no prior SARS-CoV-2 infection in the vaccine recipients, who tested negative for nucleocapsid antibodies. A half-medium replacement with IL-2 medium was carried out on days 3 and 7. Germline V lookup: CDR1 MRHNA, CDR2 SNTAGT. The CDR3 is 15 residues long. The V end lost 7 bases, the J end lost 6 bases, and 22 bases lay between the germline ends. TCRdb's table, derived via immunoSEQ multiplex PCR, lists solely in-frame clones and lacks some. The sample yields about 73,000 clones, over 70% seen once.

This specimen consisted of CD4+ T cells from PBMCs cultured with SARS-CoV-2 spike peptides, obtained before COVID-19 vaccination. The rearrangement uses TRBV6-4 and TRBJ2-7; a possible D gene is TRBD1 (6 bases). The receptor was derived from a human donor who received a COVID-19 vaccine. The CDR3 reads CASISSPGDCSEQYV. CDR3 nucleotides: TGTGCCAGCATTTCATCTCCAGGGGATTGTTCCGAGCAGTACGTC.